This TCR beta chain was captured by sequencing in a study of technical replicates of blood from a handful of donors. This CDR3 is 18 amino acids long. After removal of 0 bases from V and 4 bases from J, the junction contained 11 bases not matched to a gene. CDR1 is LGHNA and CDR2 is YNFKEQ in the germline V gene. Method: immunoSEQ multiplex PCR; TCRdb's copy keeps in-frame clones and lacks some. Among about 57,000 clones listed, 85% to 95% were seen once. Sequencing used PBMCs. This TCR was recovered from a human donor in good health. Some clones in this sample may be carry-over from other donors' samples. The chain carries TRBV4-2 and TRBJ2-3; 9 nucleotides line up with TRBD2. In DNA, the CDR3 is TGTGCCAGCAGCCAAGATCAATTAGGCGGGGGGGCCTCAGATACGCAGTATTTT. Translation: CASSQDQLGGGASDTQYF.